These 7 T cell receptor beta chains originate from one sample sequenced in a study of shared T cell receptors in the human thymus. Assay: immunoSEQ multiplex PCR; the TCRdb copy retains only in-frame clones and omits some. The data hold 630,000 or so clones, with roughly 86% observed a single time. These data were also reused for a study on human thymus T cells.

Sequenced material: thymocytes. All receptors derive from a boy under three years old with a congenital heart defect.

The genes are TRBV10-1 and TRBJ1-2; D is undetermined. V lost 2 bases, J lost 4 bases, and 17 bases lay in between. The germline V gene encodes CDR1 WNHNN and CDR2 SYGVQD (reference sequence). The CDR3 extends over 16 amino acids. Written as DNA, the CDR3 is TGCGCCAGCAGTGAGGCCGAGTGGACTGAAGTCTATGGCTACACCTTC. Residues: CASSEAEWTEVYGYTF.

The J gene is TRBJ2-7, the V gene TRBV21-1; TRBD2, the D gene given by the table, was not confirmed from the DNA. TRBV21-1 is shown as a pseudogene. This CDR3 region has 15 residues. CDR3 nucleotide sequence: TGTGCCAGCCCCAAACCACGGGGAGGCCCCTACGAGCAGTACTTC. It encodes CASPKPRGGPYEQYF.

The table lists this clone with a few counts. The chain is built from TRBV29-1 and TRBJ2-1; tentatively, D is TRBD2 (6 bases). This CDR3 is built from 12 residues. V was clipped by 7 bases and J by 7 bases, with 14 bases between them. Germline V gives CDR1 SQVTM, CDR2 ANQGSEA. The CDR3 sequence: CSAQGLPNEQFF. CDR3 nucleotides: TGCAGCGCTCAGGGACTCCCGAATGAGCAGTTCTTC.

The V call is TRBV28, the J call TRBJ2-1, with D maybe TRBD2 (6 bases). Trimming pared 10 bases from V and 4 bases from J, leaving 17 bases between. This CDR3 has 14 residues. The germline CDR1 and CDR2 sequences are MDHEN and SYDVKM. The CDR3 here is CATTSLGPYNEQFF. The CDR3 DNA reads as TGTGCCACCACTAGCCTCGGGCCTTACAATGAGCAGTTCTTC.

The V and J genes are TRBV11-2 and TRBJ2-4, with TRBD2 as a possible D gene (5 bases). From germline, CDR1 is SGHAT and CDR2 FQNNGV. This CDR3 has 13 residues. The V end lost 3 bases, the J end lost 9 bases, and 12 bases lay between the germline ends. The CDR3 region is CASSFLVRGIQYF. The CDR3 DNA reads TGTGCCAGCAGCTTCCTTGTCCGGGGCATTCAGTACTTC.

The genes are TRBV2 and TRBJ2-3, with 14 bases identical to TRBD2. Losses at the gene ends were 6 bases for V and 1 base for J; bases not matched to a gene: 0. The CDR3 runs to 15 residues. Per the germline V gene, CDR1 is SNHLY and CDR2 is FYNNEI. DNA for the CDR3: TGTGCCAGCAGGGGACTAGCGGGAGGCACAGATACGCAGTATTTT. It specifies CASRGLAGGTDTQYF. Filled out from reference TRBV2 and TRBJ2-3, the complete variable domain reads EPEVTQTPSHQVTQMGQEVILRCVPISNHLYFYWYRQILGQKVEFLVSFYNNEISEKSEIFDDQFSVERPDGSNFTLKIRSTKLEDSAMYFCASRGLAGGTDTQYFGPGTRLTVL.

The chain employs TRBV6-1 and TRBJ2-3; 7 nucleotides match TRBD2. From germline, CDR1 is MNHNS and CDR2 SASEGT. The junction had 14 bases not matched to a gene; V was cut back by 1 base and J by 1 base. This CDR3 has 19 amino acids. The CDR3 here is CASSEGPTLTSRRTDTQYF. The CDR3 region has the DNA TGTGCCAGCAGTGAAGGACCGACTCTGACTAGCCGGCGCACAGATACGCAGTATTTT.